One and the same sample provided the 31 T cell receptor beta chains below, sequenced in a study of shared clonotypes between healthy human individuals. The table came from immunoSEQ multiplex PCR; TCRdb's copy has only in-frame clones and leaves some out. Of about 1 million clones in the sample, about four fifths were seen once. The specimen sequenced was memory CD4+ T cells from PBMCs. Subset: CD45RA-negative fraction. These receptors all stem from a man between 18 and 29 years old in good health. Some clones in this sample may be carry-over from other donors' samples.

The chain employs TRBV15 and TRBJ2-1; the match to TRBD2 covers 9 bases. V shed 2 bases, J shed 4 bases, and the junction held 6 bases outside the gene matches. The CDR3 has 16 amino acids. Germline loops: CDR1 LNHNV, CDR2 YYDKDF (reference sequence). CDR3 loop: CATSRRLADFYNEQFF. The DNA of the CDR3 is TGTGCCACCAGCAGAAGACTAGCGGATTTTTACAATGAGCAGTTCTTC.

This chain links TRBV11-2 with TRBJ2-3, with D unresolved. CDR1 and CDR2 (germline): SGHAT, FQNNGV. CDR3 length: 11 residues. V was trimmed by 7 bases and J by 5 bases, leaving 7 bases between them. The CDR3 sequence is CASIRRDTQYF. The CDR3 region has the DNA TGTGCCAGCATCCGCAGAGATACGCAGTATTTT.

The chain joins TRBV30 to TRBJ2-2; TRBD2 aligns across 8 bases. Per germline, CDR1 GTSNPN and CDR2 SVGIG (reference sequence). The V and J ends lost 1 base and 3 bases, in that order; junction bases with no gene match: 1. The CDR3 totals 14 residues. The CDR3 DNA sequence: TGTGCCTGGAGTGCCGGGGGGGACACCGGGGAGCTGTTTTTT. It codes for CAWSAGGDTGELFF.

There are many counts of this clone. This sequence joins TRBV5-4 and TRBJ2-7, with D hard to call. The CDR3 is 12 amino acids. CDR1 is SGHNT, CDR2 YYREEE, per germline (reference sequence). V lost 0 bases to trimming and J lost 6 bases, with 7 bases between them. CDR3 DNA: TGTGCCAGCAGCTTGGAACTCTCCGAGCAGTACTTC. This translates into CASSLELSEQYF. The full variable domain, rest sourced from reference TRBV5-4 and TRBJ2-7, is ETGVTQSPTHLIKTRGQQVTLRCSSQSGHNTVSWYQQALGQGPQFIFQYYREEENGRGNFPPRFSGLQFPNYSSELNVNALELDDSALYLCASSLELSEQYFGPGTRLTVT.

V usage is TRBV10-3 and J usage is TRBJ2-1; D is tentatively TRBD1 or TRBD2 (5 bases each). V was cut by 2 bases and J by 6 bases, with 20 bases left in between. The CDR3 contains 17 residues. CDR1 ENHRY and CDR2 SYGVKD come from the germline V gene. This CDR3 reads CAISEGGPRGPLNEQFF. Written as DNA, the CDR3 is TGTGCCATCAGTGAGGGAGGTCCTCGGGGCCCCCTCAATGAGCAGTTCTTC.

The V and J genes are TRBV23-1 and TRBJ2-1; D gene ambiguous. TRBV23-1 is filed as an ORF, its function uncertain. The CDR3 has 12 amino acids. In DNA form, the CDR3 reads TGCGTTGTAGTAGTGGTCTACAATGAGCAGTTCTTC. It is translated as CVVVVVYNEQFF.

This clone was counted at least ten times. The chain recombines TRBV5-1 with TRBJ2-2; 9 bases match TRBD1. V gave up 4 bases and J gave up 3 bases; unmatched junction bases: 4. CDR1 SGHRS and CDR2 YFSETQ come from the germline V gene. This CDR3 has 15 amino acids. CDR3 region: CASSVGQGDTGELFF. The CDR3 region has the DNA TGCGCCAGCAGCGTGGGACAGGGAGACACCGGGGAGCTGTTTTTT.

This clone was observed a single time. This specimen includes other DNA sequences encoding the same CDR3. DNA of the CDR3: TGCGCCAGCAGCTTGGATGGCGGAGGCTCCTACAATGAGCAGTTCTTC. Translated, it gives CASSLDGGGSYNEQFF. The J gene is TRBJ2-1, the V gene TRBV5-1; D might be TRBD2 (5 bases). Germline loops: CDR1 SGHRS, CDR2 YFSETQ. Trimming shortened V by 0 bases and J by 0 bases, and 10 bases separated the two germline ends. CDR3 length: 16 residues.

The chain employs TRBV28 and TRBJ2-2; TRBD2 aligns across 8 bases. V trimming: 4 bases; J trimming: 7 bases; junction bases outside the gene matches: 8. The germline gives CDR1 MDHEN, CDR2 SYDVKM. This CDR3 spans 15 amino acids. CDR3 bases: TGTGCCAGCAGTTCCCCGACCGGGAGGGGCGGGGAGCTGTTTTTT. Its protein product is CASSSPTGRGGELFF. Filled out from reference TRBV28 and TRBJ2-2, the complete variable domain reads DVKVTQSSRYLVKRTGEKVFLECVQDMDHENMFWYRQDPGLGLRLIYFSYDVKMKEKGDIPEGYSVSREKKERFSLILESASTNQTSMYLCASSSPTGRGGELFFGEGSRLTVL.

The chain has TRBV29-1 and TRBJ1-5; D might be TRBD1 (5 bases). The CDR3 is 12 amino acids. V dropped 5 bases and J dropped 5 bases, with 10 bases sitting between them. CDR1 and CDR2 (germline): SQVTM, ANQGSEA. CDR3 bases: TGCAGCGTTTCCTTAGGGGATCAGCCCCAGCATTTT. It yields the protein CSVSLGDQPQHF.

Ten or more counts support this clone. Other DNA sequences in the sample encode the same CDR3. This sequence joins TRBV7-9 and TRBJ1-3; D not resolved. V was clipped by 1 base and J by 1 base, with 5 bases between them. Germline CDR1 reads SEHNR; CDR2 reads FQNEAQ (reference sequence). The CDR3 extends over 14 amino acids. The CDR3 sequence: CASSLGGSGNTIYF. CDR3 nucleotide sequence: TGTGCCAGCAGCTTAGGAGGTTCTGGAAACACCATATATTTT.

V and J are TRBV9 and TRBJ1-1; D gene unclear. The CDR3 contains 13 residues. Trimming took off 0 bases at V and 4 bases at J, with 7 bases between the two ends. Germline CDR1 and CDR2: SGDLS and YYNGEE. The CDR3 nucleotides are TGTGCCAGCAGCGTAGCTCCCCGCACTGAAGCTTTCTTT. Encoded protein: CASSVAPRTEAFF.

This clone has just a few counts. Just one base apart from a much larger clone, this may be a read error. V is TRBV7-6 and J is TRBJ2-7, with 9 bases aligning to TRBD1. The CDR3 contains 14 residues. The germline V gene has CDR1 SGHVS and CDR2 FNYEAQ. The junction had 1 base not matched to a gene; V was cut back by 1 base and J by 3 bases. This CDR3 reads CASSLGDRDYEQYF. The DNA of the CDR3 is TGTGCCAGCAGCTTAGGGGACAGGGACTACGAGCAGTACTTC.

This chain links TRBV9 with TRBJ2-3; D is uncertain. The CDR3 is 13 residues long. CDR1 is SGDLS and CDR2 is YYNGEE in the germline V gene. V dropped 3 bases and J dropped 0 bases, with 5 bases sitting between them. Written as DNA, the CDR3 is TGTGCCAGCAGCGACAGTAGCACAGATACGCAGTATTTT. It specifies CASSDSSTDTQYF. Full variable domain (rest looked up from reference TRBV9 and TRBJ2-3): DSGVTQTPKHLITATGQRVTLRCSPRSGDLSVYWYQQSLDQGLQFLIQYYNGEERAKGNILERFSAQQFPDLHSELNLSSLELGDSALYFCASSDSSTDTQYFGPGTRLTVL.

The J gene is TRBJ2-5, the V gene TRBV20-1; D is unclear. V was clipped by 3 bases and J by 5 bases, with 7 bases between them. Germline V lookup: CDR1 DFQATT, CDR2 SNEGSKA (reference sequence). The CDR3 runs to 11 residues. The CDR3 DNA reads as TGCAGTGCTAGTAACCGGGAGACCCAGTACTTC. Amino acids: CSASNRETQYF.

The chain employs TRBV9 and TRBJ2-7; weak D call: TRBD1 (7 bases). V gave up 4 bases and J gave up 0 bases, with 14 bases separating them. Per germline, CDR1 SGDLS and CDR2 YYNGEE. The CDR3 runs 15 residues. The DNA for the CDR3 is TGTGCCAGCAGCCGAGCAGGGGGGATCTCCTACGAGCAGTACTTC. The encoded protein is CASSRAGGISYEQYF.

The chain is built from TRBV28 and TRBJ2-7; TRBD1 is a possible D gene (6 bases). Germline V gene data show CDR1 as MDHEN and CDR2 as SYDVKM. Deletions cut 8 bases from V and 6 bases from J, with 17 bases between. The CDR3 is 13 amino acids. The CDR3 DNA is TGTGCCAGCTCTCCGGGACAAACCTTCGAGCAGTACTTC. It specifies CASSPGQTFEQYF.

The genes are TRBV27 and TRBJ2-2, with 10 bases lining up with TRBD2. The germline V gene encodes CDR1 MNHEY and CDR2 SMNVEV (reference sequence). V shed 6 bases, J shed 1 base, and the junction held 5 bases outside the gene matches. This CDR3 region has 16 residues. The CDR3 loop is CASRGLAAQNTGELFF. DNA of the CDR3: TGTGCCAGCAGAGGACTAGCGGCTCAGAACACCGGGGAGCTGTTTTTT.

As DNA, the CDR3 is TGTGCCAGCAGCCTTAGCGGGTATTCCGCCTGCGAGCAGTACTTC. Translation gives CASSLSGYSACEQYF. The chain combines TRBV7-8 with TRBJ2-7, with TRBD2 matching over 7 bases. Trimming took 5 bases from V and 6 from J; bases not matched to a gene: 13. This CDR3 is built from 15 residues. Germline CDR1 is SGHVS and CDR2 is FQNEAQ.

V is TRBV6-6 and J is TRBJ2-7; 7 bases map to TRBD2. The V and J ends lost 2 bases and 6 bases, in that order; junction bases with no gene match: 4. Germline CDR1 reads MNHNY; CDR2 reads SVGAGI (reference sequence). The CDR3 runs to 13 residues. CDR3 sequence: CASSYTSAGEQYF. In DNA, the CDR3 is TGTGCCAGCAGTTACACTAGCGCGGGCGAGCAGTACTTC.

This chain uses TRBV29-1 with TRBJ2-5; D might be TRBD1 or TRBD2, each matching 6 bases. Germline lookup yields CDR1 SQVTM and CDR2 ANQGSEA. The V gene lost 6 bases and the J gene lost 5 bases, with 16 bases spanning the gap. The CDR3 has 13 amino acids. CDR3 protein: CSVQKGGLETQYF. Here the CDR3 DNA reads TGCAGCGTCCAAAAGGGGGGCCTGGAGACCCAGTACTTC.

The CDR3 is CASSTTARGYTF. As DNA, the CDR3 is TGTGCCAGCAGCACGACCGCACGCGGCTACACCTTC. The genes are TRBV28 and TRBJ1-2; D is unresolved. This CDR3 comprises 12 residues. V was cut by 6 bases and J by 8 bases, with 13 bases left in between. CDR1 and CDR2 from the germline V gene are MDHEN and SYDVKM.

This chain links TRBV5-1 with TRBJ2-5; D uncertain. CDR1 and CDR2 (germline): SGHRS, YFSETQ. The CDR3 covers 14 residues. V dropped 5 bases and J dropped 1 base, with 12 bases sitting between them. The CDR3 DNA reads as TGCGCCAGCAGGGGGTCGGTGTCCCAAGAGACCCAGTACTTC. Translated, it gives CASRGSVSQETQYF.

The rearrangement joins TRBV28 to TRBJ2-7, with D unclear. The germline V gene has CDR1 MDHEN and CDR2 SYDVKM. Trimming removed 7 bases at V and 2 bases at J, with 6 bases between. The CDR3 length is 11 residues. CDR3 sequence (DNA): TGTGCCAGCACGGCCCCCTACGAGCAGTACTTC. Its translation is CASTAPYEQYF.

The chain is built from TRBV5-6 and TRBJ1-1; D is undetermined. V lost 0 bases to trimming and J lost 1 base, with 7 bases between them. The CDR3 is made up of 14 amino acids. Germline lookup yields CDR1 SGHDT and CDR2 YYEEEE. The CDR3 is CASSLVPPNTEAFF. The CDR3 DNA reads TGTGCCAGCAGCTTGGTTCCTCCGAACACTGAAGCTTTCTTT.

This clone has a single count. The rearrangement uses TRBV5-6 and TRBJ2-5, with a possible D match to TRBD1 (7 bases). Germline CDR1 is SGHDT and CDR2 is YYEEEE. Deletions cut 5 bases from V and 4 bases from J, with 9 bases between. The CDR3 contains 12 residues. In DNA form, the CDR3 reads TGTGCCAGCAGGCAGGGGGGAGAGACCCAGTACTTC. Protein: CASRQGGETQYF.

The rearrangement joins TRBV5-1 to TRBJ2-2, with 8 nucleotides matching TRBD1. The CDR3 has 15 amino acids. J lost 7 bases, V lost 4 bases, and 9 bases had no gene match. The germline gives CDR1 SGHRS, CDR2 YFSETQ. CDR3 sequence: CASSASTGVGGELFF. The CDR3 region has the DNA TGCGCCAGCAGCGCCTCGACAGGGGTCGGCGGGGAGCTGTTTTTT.

This clone was found a few times. The chain is built from TRBV30 and TRBJ1-1, with a tentative D call TRBD1 (5 bases). CDR1 and CDR2 from the germline V gene are GTSNPN and SVGIG (reference sequence). CDR3 length equals 10 residues. The V end lost 8 bases, the J end lost 2 bases, and 6 bases lay between the germline ends. CDR3 residues: CAGGNTEAFF. The CDR3 region has the DNA TGTGCCGGGGGAAACACTGAAGCTTTCTTT.

The chain recombines TRBV15 with TRBJ2-1; TRBD1 matches 8 bases. V gave up 4 bases and J gave up 9 bases; unmatched junction bases: 11. This CDR3 comprises 15 residues. CDR1 is LNHNV, CDR2 YYDKDF, per germline (reference sequence). The DNA for the CDR3 is TGTGCCACCAGCAACGAGGACAGGGCGTCAATTGAGCAGTTCTTC. The encoded protein is CATSNEDRASIEQFF.

This clone was found once. This chain's CDR3 is CASSSGGTNQPQHF. The CDR3 DNA follows: TGTGCCAGCAGCTCCGGGGGGACGAATCAGCCCCAGCATTTT. The chain recombines TRBV5-4 with TRBJ1-5; maybe TRBD1 (5 bases). This CDR3 region has 14 residues. V lost 3 bases and J 4 bases, leaving 11 bases between the germline ends. Germline CDR1 reads SGHNT; CDR2 reads YYREEE (reference sequence).

This clone was picked up a small number of times. The chain carries TRBV28 and TRBJ2-7; the D call may be TRBD1 or TRBD2 (5 bases each). Germline V CDR1 and CDR2: MDHEN, SYDVKM. V gave up 5 bases and J gave up 2 bases, with 16 bases separating them. The CDR3 contains 15 residues. The CDR3 sequence is CASSTPGTAAYEQYF. The CDR3 nucleotides read TGTGCCAGCAGTACCCCCGGGACGGCTGCCTACGAGCAGTACTTC.